Each of the 32 T cell receptor beta chains below was sequenced from the same sample in a study of CD8+ T cells in alopecia areata (dated by TCRdb to the late 2010s). The treatment or condition label here, explained by the study, means: oral pan-JAK inhibitor, 5-10 mg twice daily. The library was built by means of the immunoSEQ multiplex PCR assay. RNA was extracted from all samples and reverse transcribed into cDNA as template for TCR sequencing. TCRdb provides this immuneACCESS table in a form limited to in-frame rearrangements. Some clones are lacking; in checked studies, under half of them reflect an unresolved V gene, and why the rest are absent is not known. A total of hundreds of thousands of clones appear in this sample, approximately 60% of them only once. Jointly, the top ten make up 0.75% to 0.95% of the sample. The sample here was CD4+ T cells sorted from blood, taken at week 52, from a patient treated with tofacitinib. All receptors derive from a human donor with alopecia areata.

Only one count was recorded for this clone. The rearrangement joins TRBV5-6 to TRBJ1-3; D not resolved. The V gene's germline CDR1 is SGHDT and CDR2 YYEEEE. Trimming took off 7 bases at V and 4 bases at J, with 9 bases between the two ends. The CDR3 spans 12 residues. The CDR3 sequence is CASSNLGNTIYF. The CDR3 nucleotides are TGTGCCAGCTCTAACTTGGGAAACACCATATATTTT.

The chain couples TRBV29-1 to TRBJ1-2; D unresolved. With 5 bases removed from V and 0 bases from J, the gap between germline ends came to 7 bases. Germline V lookup: CDR1 SQVTM, CDR2 ANQGSEA. The CDR3 totals 12 residues. Here the CDR3 reads CSVSGTNYGYTF. In DNA, the CDR3 is TGCAGCGTTAGCGGAACTAACTATGGCTACACCTTC.

This clone appeared a few times. Different DNA sequences within this sample yield the same CDR3. This chain joins TRBV5-1 and TRBJ1-1; the D is unclear. The V gene lost 0 bases and the J gene lost 5 bases, with 11 bases spanning the gap. This CDR3 has 14 amino acids. From germline, CDR1 is SGHRS and CDR2 YFSETQ. Here the CDR3 DNA reads TGCGCCAGCAGCTTGGCTGCGGGGAGGACTGAAGCTTTCTTT. Its protein is CASSLAAGRTEAFF.

The chain recombines TRBV10-3 with TRBJ2-5; D is possibly TRBD1 or TRBD2 (5 bases each). Germline CDR1 ENHRY, CDR2 SYGVKD. Trimming took 0 bases from V and 2 from J, leaving 13 bases between them. This CDR3 has 16 amino acids. CDR3 region: CAISESGALSQETQYF. In DNA form, the CDR3 reads TGTGCCATCAGTGAGTCCGGGGCGCTTTCACAAGAGACCCAGTACTTC.

The rearrangement links TRBV11-2 to TRBJ2-7, with D possibly being TRBD1 (5 bases). Germline values: CDR1 SGHAT, CDR2 FQNNGV. Between the trimmed V and J ends, which lost 6 bases and 4 bases, there was a span of 16 bases. This CDR3 contains 14 residues. CDR3 in amino acids: CASRFLTGSYEQYF. The CDR3 DNA follows: TGTGCCAGCAGGTTCCTCACAGGTAGTTACGAGCAGTACTTC.

In this sample, this clone turned up once. V and J are TRBV2 and TRBJ1-1; 12 bases fit TRBD1. After removal of 11 bases from V and 3 bases from J, the junction contained 1 base not matched to a gene. The germline gives CDR1 SNHLY, CDR2 FYNNEI. The CDR3 consists of 12 residues. DNA of the CDR3: TGTGCCGGGGACAGGGGGCACACTGAAGCTTTCTTT. Residues: CAGDRGHTEAFF. The full variable domain, in which reference TRBV2 and TRBJ1-1 provide the parts outside the CDR3, is EPEVTQTPSHQVTQMGQEVILRCVPISNHLYFYWYRQILGQKVEFLVSFYNNEISEKSEIFDDQFSVERPDGSNFTLKIRSTKLEDSAMYFCAGDRGHTEAFFGQGTRLTVV.

This chain uses TRBV9 with TRBJ2-3; TRBD2 matches at 7 bases. Per germline, CDR1 SGDLS and CDR2 YYNGEE. Germline trimming cut 4 bases from V and 6 bases from J; bases unmatched to any gene: 5. The length of the CDR3 is 13 residues. In DNA form, the CDR3 reads TGTGCCAGCAGCTTTAGCGGGCCGGATACGCAGTATTTT. Translated: CASSFSGPDTQYF.

This clone showed up just a few times. J is TRBJ2-2 and V is TRBV29-1, with 7 positions matching TRBD2. CDR1 is SQVTM and CDR2 is ANQGSEA in the germline V gene. With 5 bases clipped from V and 0 bases from J, the junction kept 6 bases outside the gene matches. This CDR3 is 15 amino acids long. CDR3 DNA: TGCAGCGTTTATTCAGCGGGGTCGAACACCGGGGAGCTGTTTTTT. Translation: CSVYSAGSNTGELFF.

This sequence joins TRBV19 and TRBJ1-1; 7 bases line up with TRBD1. The CDR3 has 14 amino acids. The V gene's germline CDR1 is LNHDA and CDR2 SQIVND (reference sequence). The J segment lost 4 bases and the V segment lost 7 bases, leaving 9 bases of the junction unmatched. CDR3 bases: TGTGCCAGTACCCCCATCGACAGGGCCACTGAAGCTTTCTTT. Translating gives CASTPIDRATEAFF.

This clone was counted between two and nine times. This chain connects TRBV14 to TRBJ2-1; D is undetermined. The germline V gene has CDR1 SGHDN and CDR2 FVKESK. This CDR3 has 14 amino acids. Trimming left V 4 bases short and J 7 bases short, with 14 bases between. As DNA, the CDR3 is TGTGCCAGCAGCCTTCGCCCACTCGGAAATGAGCAGTTCTTC. Its translation is CASSLRPLGNEQFF.

The V call is TRBV7-9, the J call TRBJ1-6; D gene uncertain. The V end was cut by 7 bases, the J end by 8 bases, with 15 bases between. CDR1 and CDR2 (germline): SEHNR, FQNEAQ (reference sequence). The length of the CDR3 is 14 residues. The CDR3 sequence is CASTSDAKHSPLHF. CDR3 bases: TGTGCCAGCACCTCGGACGCTAAACATTCACCCCTCCACTTT.

This chain links TRBV25-1 with TRBJ2-3; TRBD2 agrees at 10 bases. V was clipped by 2 bases and J by 5 bases; unmatched bases: 7. This CDR3 is built from 16 residues. Germline CDR1 MGHDK, CDR2 SYGVNS. CDR3 loop: CASSEAASGGQDTQYF. The CDR3 nucleotides read TGTGCCAGCAGTGAAGCTGCTAGCGGGGGACAAGATACGCAGTATTTT.

J is TRBJ2-3 and V is TRBV27; tentatively, D is TRBD1 (6 bases). Germline V gene lookup returns CDR1 MNHEY and CDR2 SMNVEV (reference sequence). V was pared by 3 bases and J by 2 bases, with 9 bases between. CDR3 length: 14 residues. For the CDR3, the DNA is TGTGCCAGCAGTTTTACAGGGTACACAGATACGCAGTATTTT. Its protein product is CASSFTGYTDTQYF.

This chain links TRBV5-4 with TRBJ2-6, with D possibly matching TRBD1 (5 bases). The V end was cut by 4 bases, the J end by 0 bases, with 5 bases between. Germline CDR1 is SGHNT and CDR2 is YYREEE (reference sequence). The CDR3 consists of 14 residues. The CDR3 sequence: CASSRGSGANVLTF. DNA for the CDR3: TGTGCCAGCAGCAGGGGCTCTGGGGCCAACGTCCTGACTTTC.

This clone has a single count. J is TRBJ2-5 and V is TRBV9; no definite D call. V lost 0 bases and J 5 bases, leaving 11 bases between the germline ends. This CDR3 is built from 14 residues. Germline loops: CDR1 SGDLS, CDR2 YYNGEE. This CDR3 is CASSVEKGWETQYF. CDR3 in DNA: TGTGCCAGCAGCGTAGAGAAGGGTTGGGAGACCCAGTACTTC.

The chain employs TRBV29-1 and TRBJ2-1, with 15 positions matching TRBD2. The CDR3 has 16 amino acids. The V gene end was trimmed by 4 bases and the J gene end by 1 base; junction bases not matched to a gene: 2. Germline assignment: CDR1 SQVTM and CDR2 ANQGSEA. CDR3 region: CSVGTSGGESYNEQFF. CDR3 bases: TGCAGCGTTGGGACTAGCGGGGGGGAATCCTACAATGAGCAGTTCTTC.

The rearrangement uses TRBV14 and TRBJ2-2, with a possible D match to TRBD1 (7 bases). V lost 3 bases to trimming and J lost 5 bases, with 16 bases between them. The CDR3 contains 16 residues. Germline assignment: CDR1 SGHDN and CDR2 FVKESK. The CDR3 region has the DNA TGTGCCAGCAGCCACATCGTGTCAGGGGGGACCGGGGAGCTGTTTTTT. Translated, it gives CASSHIVSGGTGELFF.

This clone was detected only a few times. The rearrangement uses TRBV2 and TRBJ1-1; perhaps TRBD1 as D (6 bases). This CDR3 region has 12 residues. CDR1 SNHLY and CDR2 FYNNEI come from the germline V gene. Trimming pared 10 bases from V and 1 base from J, leaving 10 bases between. CDR3 nucleotide sequence: TGTGCCACCGGACAGACGAACACTGAAGCTTTCTTT. Protein sequence: CATGQTNTEAFF.

This chain uses TRBV13 with TRBJ2-5; D unclear. CDR3 size: 11 residues. V lost 4 bases and J 7 bases, leaving 7 bases between the germline ends. Per germline, CDR1 PRHDT and CDR2 FYEKMQ (reference sequence). The CDR3 coding sequence is TGTGCCAGCAGCTATGGGCTGACCCAGTACTTC. This codes for CASSYGLTQYF.

The J gene is TRBJ1-2, the V gene TRBV7-2, with 10 bases that match TRBD1. Losses at the gene ends were 5 bases for V and 7 bases for J; bases not matched to a gene: 7. The germline gives CDR1 SGHTA, CDR2 FQGNSA. The CDR3 loop spans 14 amino acids. CDR3 region: CASSNRDRGAGYTF. For the CDR3, the DNA is TGTGCCAGCAGCAACCGGGACAGGGGCGCTGGCTACACCTTC.

In this sample, this clone turned up a few times. CDR3 DNA sequence: TGTGCCAGCTCACCTACGGGGGCGGGTGAAGCTTTCTTT. This translates into CASSPTGAGEAFF. V is TRBV18 and J is TRBJ1-1, with D possibly being TRBD1 (6 bases). With 3 bases removed from V and 7 bases from J, the gap between germline ends came to 12 bases. Germline-derived CDR1 and CDR2 are KGHSH and LQKENI. The CDR3 length is 13 residues. The full variable domain, in which reference TRBV18 and TRBJ1-1 provide the parts outside the CDR3, is NAGVMQNPRHLVRRRGQEARLRCSPMKGHSHVYWYRQLPEEGLKFMVYLQKENIIDESGMPKERFSAEFPKEGPSILRIQQVVRGDSAAYFCASSPTGAGEAFFGQGTRLTVV.

The J gene is TRBJ2-7, the V gene TRBV11-1; perhaps TRBD1 as D (5 bases). Germline V lookup: CDR1 SGHAT, CDR2 FQDESV (reference sequence). This CDR3 contains 15 residues. Trimming took off 1 base at V and 3 bases at J, with 13 bases between the two ends. Here the CDR3 DNA reads TGTGCCAGCAGCTTAGGTTACAGGTCCGTCTACGAGCAGTACTTC. It specifies CASSLGYRSVYEQYF.

The J gene is TRBJ1-6, the V gene TRBV30, with D perhaps matching TRBD1 (6 bases). Trimming shortened V by 5 bases and J by 0 bases, and 11 bases separated the two germline ends. CDR3 size: 15 residues. Germline V gene sequence: CDR1 GTSNPN, CDR2 SVGIG (reference sequence). CDR3 sequence reads: CAWGQRASYNSPLHF. The CDR3, as DNA: TGTGCCTGGGGACAGCGCGCCTCCTATAATTCACCCCTCCACTTT.

The rearrangement joins TRBV2 to TRBJ1-5; TRBD1 might be the D (5 bases). Trimming left V 1 base short and J 5 bases short, with 6 bases between. This CDR3 region has 13 residues. The V gene's germline CDR1 is SNHLY and CDR2 FYNNEI. The CDR3 DNA reads as TGTGCCAGCAGTGAAGTCAGGGATCAGCCCCAGCATTTT. Its translation is CASSEVRDQPQHF. Full variable domain (remainder filled in from reference TRBV2 and TRBJ1-5): EPEVTQTPSHQVTQMGQEVILRCVPISNHLYFYWYRQILGQKVEFLVSFYNNEISEKSEIFDDQFSVERPDGSNFTLKIRSTKLEDSAMYFCASSEVRDQPQHFGDGTRLSIL.

The V gene is TRBV5-1, the J gene TRBJ1-1; perhaps TRBD1 as D (5 bases). This CDR3 is 14 amino acids long. Germline CDR1 is SGHRS and CDR2 is YFSETQ. The V end lost 2 bases, the J end lost 1 base, and 9 bases lay between the germline ends. The CDR3 sequence: CASSLAGTNTEAFF. The CDR3 DNA is TGCGCCAGCAGCTTAGCGGGGACGAACACTGAAGCTTTCTTT.

The gene calls are TRBV29-1 and TRBJ1-1; D gene unclear. The V and J ends lost 1 base and 7 bases respectively, with 10 bases between them. There are 12 residues in the CDR3. The V gene's germline CDR1 is SQVTM and CDR2 ANQGSEA. The CDR3 is CSVEGSGNEAFF. CDR3 DNA sequence: TGCAGCGTTGAAGGGTCGGGGAATGAAGCTTTCTTT.

The chain links TRBV6-5 to TRBJ2-5; no reliable D call. CDR1 and CDR2 from the germline V gene are MNHEY and SVGAGI. The germline V and J ends were trimmed by 7 bases and 5 bases, with 8 bases remaining between them. This CDR3 is 11 amino acids long. The CDR3 DNA is TGTGCCAGCATGAGCCGGGAGACCCAGTACTTC. Translating gives CASMSRETQYF.

A remark on this clone: At the DNA level, this CDR3 is encoded by other sequences in the same sample as well. The rearrangement links TRBV29-1 to TRBJ2-1, with 10 bases lining up with TRBD1. Trimming removed 1 base from V and 4 bases from J; junction bases left unmatched: 1. The CDR3 extends over 14 amino acids. Germline CDR1 SQVTM, CDR2 ANQGSEA. The CDR3 loop is CSVEGDRGYNEQFF. The DNA for the CDR3 is TGCAGCGTTGAAGGGGACAGGGGTTACAATGAGCAGTTCTTC.

The chain combines TRBV29-1 with TRBJ2-5, with D possibly TRBD1 on 6 matching bases. Trimming took off 6 bases at V and 2 bases at J, with 16 bases between the two ends. The CDR3 is made up of 14 amino acids. CDR1 is SQVTM, CDR2 ANQGSEA, per germline. The CDR3 sequence: CSVSNSRGQETQYF. CDR3 nucleotides: TGCAGCGTCTCTAATTCGAGGGGGCAAGAGACCCAGTACTTC. The full variable domain, its missing parts supplied by reference TRBV29-1 and TRBJ2-5, is SAVISQKPSRDICQRGTSLTIQCQVDSQVTMMFWYRQQPGQSLTLIATANQGSEATYESGFVIDKFPISRPNLTFSTLTVSNMSPEDSSIYLCSVSNSRGQETQYFGPGTRLLVL.

V is TRBV7-3 and J is TRBJ2-1, with D perhaps given as TRBD1 or TRBD2 (5 bases each). CDR1 and CDR2 (germline): SGHTA, FQGTGA. V was pared by 3 bases and J by 5 bases, with 14 bases between. The CDR3 is 15 amino acids. In nucleotides, the CDR3 is TGTGCCAGCAGCTTGGGGGTAGCGCTCAACAATGAGCAGTTCTTC. It specifies CASSLGVALNNEQFF.

The chain employs TRBV9 and TRBJ2-3; 11 bases are shared with TRBD2. Trimming at V came to 4 bases and at J to 3 bases, leaving 7 bases not matched to a gene. Germline V CDR1 and CDR2: SGDLS, YYNGEE. The CDR3 loop spans 16 amino acids. Here the CDR3 reads CASSLSGGDRTDTQYF. The CDR3 region has the DNA TGTGCCAGCAGCCTTAGCGGGGGGGACCGGACAGATACGCAGTATTTT.

This rearrangement joins TRBV13 to TRBJ2-1; D unclear. Trimming took 5 bases from V and 6 from J, leaving 8 bases between them. Germline V gene lookup returns CDR1 PRHDT and CDR2 FYEKMQ (reference sequence). The CDR3 totals 12 residues. The CDR3 coding sequence is TGTGCCAGCAGCCTATGGAGCAATGAGCAGTTCTTC. Amino acid sequence: CASSLWSNEQFF.